This entry describes one T cell receptor beta chain. Its antigen is unidentified. The source of the sample is a study of OX40 agonist ivuxolimab in advanced cancers. Study information: Treatment received earlier with anti-PD-1, anti-PD-L1 or anti-CTLA-4 agents was allowed, and around 36% had some.

Sequenced by immunoSEQ multiplex PCR; TCRdb stores in-frame clones only, minus some. The table records almost 70,000 clones, around 90% of them present only once. Trimming left V 4 bases short and J 6 bases short, with 16 bases between. The germline CDR1 and CDR2 sequences are SGHDT and YYEEEE. The CDR3 is 15 amino acids. Broader study findings: Antigen targets of the expanded peripheral T cells went undetermined. In general, CD8+ T cells held more expanded clones than CD4+ did, on average. Doses of 0.1 to 3.0 mg/kg were accompanied by clonal expansion of CD4+ and CD8+ blood T cells by week 6.

Sequencing was performed on CD4+ or CD8+ T cells sorted from blood, taken in a trial of the OX40 agonist ivuxolimab. This chain uses TRBV5-6 with TRBJ1-4; no firm D call. The TCR comes from an adult with an advanced solid tumor such as melanoma, head and neck, liver or kidney cancer. For the CDR3, the DNA is TGTGCCAGCAGCCTCGGCCTCACGGGGTATGAAAAACTGTTTTTT. It specifies CASSLGLTGYEKLFF.